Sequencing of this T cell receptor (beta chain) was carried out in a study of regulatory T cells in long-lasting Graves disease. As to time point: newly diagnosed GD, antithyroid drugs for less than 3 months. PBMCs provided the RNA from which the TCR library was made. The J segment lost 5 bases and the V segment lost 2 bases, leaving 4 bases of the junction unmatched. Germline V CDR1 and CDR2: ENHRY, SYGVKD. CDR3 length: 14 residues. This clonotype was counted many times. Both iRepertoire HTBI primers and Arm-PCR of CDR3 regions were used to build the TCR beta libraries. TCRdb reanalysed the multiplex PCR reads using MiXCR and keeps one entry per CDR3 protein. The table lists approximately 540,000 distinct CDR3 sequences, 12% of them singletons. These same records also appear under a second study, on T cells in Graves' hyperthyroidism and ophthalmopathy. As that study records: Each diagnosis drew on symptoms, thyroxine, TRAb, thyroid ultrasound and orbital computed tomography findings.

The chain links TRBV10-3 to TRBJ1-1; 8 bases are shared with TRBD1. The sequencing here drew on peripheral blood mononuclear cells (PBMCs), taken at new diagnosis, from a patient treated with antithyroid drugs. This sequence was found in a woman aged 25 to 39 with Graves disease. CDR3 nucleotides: TGTGCCATCAGTGAGACACAGGGGGGGACTGAAGCTTTCTTT. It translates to CAISETQGGTEAFF.